One sample yielded the 20 T cell receptor beta chains listed below, sequenced in a study of blood T cell repertoires in COVID-19. Only in-frame clones appear in the TCRdb table, and some are missing; sequencing was by immunoSEQ multiplex PCR. The sample has some 180,000 clones; 85% to 90% are singletons. Input material: peripheral blood. Source of these receptors: a man in his forties with active or convalescent COVID-19.

This clone has just a few counts. This sample includes further DNA sequences coding for the same CDR3. The chain joins TRBV18 to TRBJ1-2, with D possibly matching TRBD1 (6 bases). V was cut by 2 bases and J by 7 bases, with 14 bases left in between. CDR1 is KGHSH and CDR2 is LQKENI in the germline V gene. The length of the CDR3 is 14 residues. The CDR3 coding sequence is TGTGCCAGCTCACCAGGCCAGGGGATCCGTGGCTACACCTTC. This sequence encodes CASSPGQGIRGYTF.

This chain links TRBV6-5 with TRBJ2-2; TRBD2 matches 8 bases. The CDR3 is 15 residues long. The V gene's germline CDR1 is MNHEY and CDR2 SVGAGI. Trimming took 2 bases from V and 9 from J; bases not matched to a gene: 8. Here the CDR3 reads CASSYKTSGFRELFF. CDR3 nucleotide sequence: TGTGCCAGCAGTTACAAAACTAGCGGCTTCAGGGAGCTGTTTTTT.

This clone occurred once. The chain has TRBV18 and TRBJ2-7, with D unresolved. Germline CDR1 KGHSH, CDR2 LQKENI. This CDR3 spans 13 amino acids. The germline V and J ends were trimmed by 1 base and 6 bases, with 10 bases remaining between them. The CDR3 is CASSPRSEREQYF. The CDR3 region has the DNA TGTGCCAGCTCACCACGTTCGGAGCGCGAGCAGTACTTC.

The V and J genes are TRBV9 and TRBJ2-1; 8 bases are shared with TRBD1. Germline V gene sequence: CDR1 SGDLS, CDR2 YYNGEE. The CDR3 sequence is 16 residues long. Trimming removed 1 base from V and 2 bases from J; junction bases left unmatched: 5. CDR3 protein: CASSVTGTGTYNEQFF. CDR3 in DNA: TGTGCCAGCAGCGTAACCGGGACAGGCACCTACAATGAGCAGTTCTTC. Full variable domain (missing parts from reference TRBV9 and TRBJ2-1): DSGVTQTPKHLITATGQRVTLRCSPRSGDLSVYWYQQSLDQGLQFLIQYYNGEERAKGNILERFSAQQFPDLHSELNLSSLELGDSALYFCASSVTGTGTYNEQFFGPGTRLTVL.

The chain couples TRBV4-1 to TRBJ1-2; TRBD1 agrees at 10 bases. Trimming removed 4 bases from V and 0 bases from J; junction bases left unmatched: 5. This CDR3 spans 16 amino acids. Germline CDR1 is MGHRA and CDR2 is YSYEKL. The CDR3 here is CASSLGQGPTNYGYTF. CDR3 nucleotide sequence: TGCGCCAGCAGCCTGGGACAGGGGCCCACTAACTATGGCTACACCTTC.

The chain carries TRBV9 and TRBJ1-4; 9 bases fit TRBD1. This CDR3 is built from 17 residues. Germline V gene data show CDR1 as SGDLS and CDR2 as YYNGEE. V was pared by 0 bases and J by 2 bases, with 5 bases of the junction left unmatched. In DNA, the CDR3 is TGTGCCAGCAGCGTAGGGGGACAGGGTTTTACTAATGAAAAACTGTTTTTT. This gives the protein CASSVGGQGFTNEKLFF.

This clone showed up just a few times. The chain combines TRBV2 with TRBJ2-7, with D tentatively TRBD2 (5 bases). The CDR3 extends over 17 amino acids. The germline gives CDR1 SNHLY, CDR2 FYNNEI. V was clipped by 1 base and J by 2 bases, with 18 bases between them. The CDR3 sequence is CASSEDPRDLATYEQYF. CDR3 DNA: TGTGCCAGCAGTGAAGACCCTCGAGACCTAGCAACCTACGAGCAGTACTTC.

V is TRBV7-2 and J is TRBJ1-2; perhaps TRBD1 as D (5 bases). Trimming shortened V by 4 bases and J by 6 bases, and 15 bases separated the two germline ends. The germline gives CDR1 SGHTA, CDR2 FQGNSA. This CDR3 spans 14 amino acids. DNA of the CDR3: TGTGCCAGCAGCTCCCCTGGGGCCAGAGATGGCTACACCTTC. Amino acids: CASSSPGARDGYTF.

CDR3 region: CASSKKERPLAGPPYSNQPQHF. The DNA of the CDR3 is TGTGCCAGCAGCAAAAAAGAACGACCCTTGGCAGGGCCTCCATATAGCAATCAGCCCCAGCATTTT. V and J are TRBV21-1 and TRBJ1-5; the listed D gene, TRBD1, was not tested against the DNA. TRBV21-1 is a pseudogene locus. The CDR3 has 22 residues.

Comment on this clone: Other nucleotide sequences from this sample produce the same CDR3. The V and J genes are TRBV6-2 or TRBV6-3 and TRBJ1-2, with TRBD1 matching over 7 bases. The V gene end was trimmed by 0 bases and the J gene end by 1 base; junction bases not matched to a gene: 2. The CDR3 is 15 amino acids. Germline V gene sequence: CDR1 MNHEY, CDR2 SVGEGT. The CDR3 is CASSYSRQGNYGYTF. CDR3 nucleotides: TGTGCCAGCAGTTACTCGAGACAGGGTAACTATGGCTACACCTTC.

This chain links TRBV24-1 with TRBJ1-2; D is ambiguous. Trimming pared 4 bases from V and 8 bases from J, leaving 13 bases between. This CDR3 has 13 amino acids. CDR1 is KGHDR, CDR2 SFDVKD, per germline. CDR3 in amino acids: CATSELAGSGYTF. CDR3 bases: TGTGCCACCAGTGAGCTCGCGGGGTCGGGCTACACCTTC.

The chain is built from TRBV3-1 (or the pseudogene TRBV3-2) and TRBJ2-3; D gene unclear. This CDR3 has 13 amino acids. The V gene's germline CDR1 is LGHDT and CDR2 YNNKEL (reference sequence). Trimming removed 2 bases from V and 1 base from J, with 4 bases in between. The CDR3 nucleotides are TGTGCCAGCAGCCAACGGGGCACAGATACGCAGTATTTT. Translating gives CASSQRGTDTQYF.

The chain employs TRBV19 and TRBJ2-7; 8 bases are a match to TRBD1. The CDR3 runs to 15 residues. Looked up from germline, CDR1 is LNHDA and CDR2 is SQIVND (reference sequence). Trimming took 5 bases from V and 2 from J; bases not matched to a gene: 8. For the CDR3, the DNA is TGTGCCAGTAGTCTCCCGGGACAGGCGGCCTACGAGCAGTACTTC. It encodes CASSLPGQAAYEQYF.

The J gene is TRBJ1-1, the V gene TRBV28; D is perhaps TRBD1 (6 bases). The CDR3 length is 15 residues. The V and J ends lost 4 bases and 3 bases respectively, with 15 bases between them. Germline V CDR1 and CDR2: MDHEN, SYDVKM. Here the CDR3 reads CASSSASAGDTEAFF. CDR3 sequence (DNA): TGTGCCAGCAGTTCAGCTTCAGCAGGGGACACTGAAGCTTTCTTT.

This rearrangement joins TRBV5-5 to TRBJ1-5, with a weak D call TRBD1 (6 bases). Germline V gives CDR1 SGHKS, CDR2 YYEKEE (reference sequence). V shed 2 bases and J shed 4 bases, with 16 bases lying between them. This CDR3 comprises 16 residues. The CDR3 DNA sequence: TGTGCCAGCAGCTTCGGGGCAGGGGCCGGGAATCAGCCCCAGCATTTT. Protein: CASSFGAGAGNQPQHF.

As to this clone: The junction shows a germline mismatch at one end, possibly a read error. The J gene is TRBJ2-3, the V gene TRBV27; the match to TRBD2 covers 9 bases. The CDR3 extends over 14 amino acids. Germline V gene lookup returns CDR1 MNHEY and CDR2 SMNVEV (reference sequence). CDR3 in amino acids: CASNLAGGTDTQYF. The CDR3, as DNA: TGTGCCAGCAATTTAGCGGGAGGCACAGATACGCAGTATTTT.

This clone showed up just once. The chain joins TRBV2 to TRBJ1-4; D remains ambiguous. CDR1 is SNHLY and CDR2 is FYNNEI in the germline V gene. Trimming cost V 6 bases and J 0 bases, with 5 bases left between them. This CDR3 is built from 13 residues. The CDR3 nucleotides read TGTGCCAGCAGACTCACAACTAATGAAAAACTGTTTTTT. The encoded protein is CASRLTTNEKLFF.

The chain recombines TRBV27 with TRBJ2-1; D is possibly TRBD1 (5 bases). Germline V gene sequence: CDR1 MNHEY, CDR2 SMNVEV (reference sequence). The CDR3 extends over 14 amino acids. V gave up 5 bases and J gave up 15 bases, with 23 bases separating them. The CDR3 reads CASSPLPAAQGWFF. Written as DNA, the CDR3 is TGTGCCAGCAGTCCCCTTCCTGCCGCCCAGGGTTGGTTCTTC.

This chain joins TRBV2 and TRBJ1-2; the D gene is possibly TRBD1 (5 bases). This CDR3 has 13 residues. Germline values: CDR1 SNHLY, CDR2 FYNNEI. Between the trimmed V and J ends, which lost 5 bases and 4 bases, there was a span of 11 bases. The CDR3 coding sequence is TGTGCCAGCAGTCCCAGTCAGGGCTATGGCTACACCTTC. Amino acids: CASSPSQGYGYTF.

This clone is a singleton in its sample. V usage is TRBV15 and J usage is TRBJ2-3; D gene unclear. Trimming took 4 bases from V and 4 from J, leaving 9 bases between them. The length of the CDR3 is 13 residues. The germline gives CDR1 LNHNV, CDR2 YYDKDF (reference sequence). The CDR3 is CATSTQMSDTQYF. DNA for the CDR3: TGTGCCACCAGCACCCAAATGTCAGATACGCAGTATTTT.